The present T cell receptor beta chain was sequenced within a study of shared clonotypes between healthy human individuals. Study-level findings and limits: Non-shared clonotypes showed lower generation probabilities than clonotypes common to all four donors.

In germline, CDR1 is SGHRS, CDR2 YFSETQ. The CDR3 runs to 13 residues. V lost 7 bases, J lost 6 bases, and 8 bases stayed unmatched. In the original analysis: ImmunoSEQ junction-only sequences lacked quality scores, so their filtering differed. Method: immunoSEQ multiplex PCR; TCRdb's copy keeps in-frame clones and lacks some. The DNA gave D and trimming, while V, J and clone size come from that table. The sample includes 2 million to 2.5 million clones, 95% of them seen just once. A note on this clone: The target antigen is unknown.

Donors comprised only Caucasian adults living in Nashville, Tennessee. The chain has TRBV5-1 and TRBJ2-5; 8 bases align to TRBD1. The source of this sequence is a young man in good health. Sequencing was carried out using naive CD4+ T cells sorted from blood. Subset of the sample: CD45RA+ positively selected. CDR3 sequence: CASSNQGAQTQYF. DNA for the CDR3: TGCGCCAGCTCAAACCAGGGGGCCCAGACCCAGTACTTC.